The clone carrying this TCR beta chain was detected only once. Resections were taken during corrective heart surgery, and the thymus tissue came from these. This specimen comes from a study of human thymus T cells. The V gene end was trimmed by 1 base and the J gene end by 7 bases; junction bases not matched to a gene: 9. The CDR3 is made up of 16 amino acids. Germline V gives CDR1 MDHEN, CDR2 SYDVKM. The table came from immunoSEQ multiplex PCR; TCRdb's copy has only in-frame clones and leaves some out. The sample has tens of thousands of clones, roughly 96% seen once. This receptor was obtained from a boy younger than two with a congenital heart defect but otherwise immunologically healthy. V gene TRBV28 combines with J gene TRBJ2-1; 8 bases are shared with TRBD2. The sample taken for sequencing was thymus tissue. The CDR3 DNA sequence: TGTGCCAGCAGTTTATTCAGACTAGCGCCGGGGAATGAGCAGTTCTTC. Its protein is CASSLFRLAPGNEQFF.